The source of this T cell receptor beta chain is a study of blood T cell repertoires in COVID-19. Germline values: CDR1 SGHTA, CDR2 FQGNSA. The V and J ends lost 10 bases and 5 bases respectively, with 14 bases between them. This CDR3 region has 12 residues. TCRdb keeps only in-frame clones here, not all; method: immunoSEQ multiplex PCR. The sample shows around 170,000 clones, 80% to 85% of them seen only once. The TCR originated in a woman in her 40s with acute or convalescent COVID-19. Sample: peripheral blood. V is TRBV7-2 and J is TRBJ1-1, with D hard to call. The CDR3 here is CATRSSNTEAFF. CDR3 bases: TGTGCCACCCGGAGCAGTAATACTGAAGCTTTCTTT.